This is a list of T cell receptor beta chains from one sample in a study of blood T cells in healthy people across ages. TCRdb independently ran MiXCR on the 5' RACE reads; one entry per CDR3 protein. The table lists roughly 1.5 million distinct CDR3 sequences, about 45% of them singletons. The sequencing input was blood. Source of these receptors: a woman under 30 in good health. The CDR3 runs from the conserved cysteine through the conserved F or W. D genes are given only for firm matches. The size of a clone is reported for some rows only, either as once, few or many, or as a class for expanded clones.

TRBV7-2	NA	few	TRBJ2-7	CASSWWDSYEQYF	TGTGCCAGCAGCTGGTGGGACTCCTACGAGCAGTACTTC
TRBV6-5	TRBD1	few	TRBJ1-1	CASSYSEGAATEAFF	TGTGCCAGCAGTTACTCGGAGGGGGCGGCAACTGAAGCTTTCTTT
TRBV2	TRBD1	few	TRBJ2-5	CASQEQGIGIETQYF	TGTGCCAGCCAAGAACAGGGGATAGGGATTGAGACCCAGTACTTC
TRBV11-2	NA	few	TRBJ2-7	CASSFRGHSYEQYF	TGTGCCAGCAGCTTCCGGGGACATTCCTACGAGCAGTACTTC
TRBV28	TRBD1	NA	TRBJ1-1	CASSPKTDRGQTEAFF	TGTGCCAGCAGTCCAAAAACGGACAGGGGGCAGACCGAAGCTTTCTTT
TRBV27	NA	NA	TRBJ1-5	CASLSTYSGGGSNQPQHF	TGTGCCAGCCTTTCGACATATTCGGGGGGAGGGAGCAATCAGCCCCAGCATTTT
TRBV2	TRBD1	few	TRBJ1-2	CASPGQESYGYTF	TGTGCCAGCCCGGGACAGGAATCCTATGGCTACACCTTC
TRBV5-6	NA	NA	TRBJ2-3	CASSFSFDTQYF	TGTGCCAGCAGCTTCTCTTTTGATACGCAGTATTTT
TRBV6-1	NA	NA	TRBJ2-7	CASSSKSYEQYF	TGTGCCAGCAGTTCCAAATCGTACGAGCAGTACTTC
TRBV20-1	TRBD1	few	TRBJ2-7	CSAGDRGHYEQYF	TGCAGTGCGGGGGACAGGGGGCACTACGAGCAGTACTTC
TRBV7-2	TRBD1	many	TRBJ2-5	CASSLSRGETQYF	TGTGCCAGCAGTTTATCCAGGGGGGAGACCCAGTACTTC
TRBV20-1	TRBD2	NA	TRBJ2-7	CSARMLAGGGATKGSQYF	TGCAGTGCTAGAATGCTAGCGGGAGGGGGGGCTACGAAAGGGTCCCAGTACTTC
TRBV27	TRBD1	NA	TRBJ1-2	CASRLGAGGGYGYTF	TGTGCCAGCAGGCTAGGAGCAGGGGGCGGCTATGGCTACACCTTC
TRBV5-5	NA	NA	TRBJ2-2	CASSLVQTYTGELFF	TGTGCCAGCAGCTTGGTGCAGACCTACACCGGGGAGCTGTTTTTT
TRBV4-3	NA	few	TRBJ1-2	CASNKRGRDGYTF	TGCGCCAGCAACAAAAGAGGGAGGGATGGCTACACCTTC
TRBV7-2	NA	few	TRBJ2-1	CASSPNPRAELGYNEQFF	TGTGCCAGCAGCCCTAACCCTCGGGCCGAATTGGGGTACAATGAGCAGTTCTTC
TRBV9	NA	NA	TRBJ1-1	CASSVGKGMNTEAFF	TGTGCCAGCAGCGTAGGGAAGGGGATGAACACTGAAGCTTTCTTT
TRBV5-1	NA	many	TRBJ1-4	CASSLAPQPSNEKLFF	TGCGCCAGCAGCTTGGCCCCACAGCCCTCTAATGAAAAACTGTTTTTT
TRBV6-6	TRBD2	NA	TRBJ2-1	CASSTTSGGAWNEQFF	TGTGCCAGCAGTACGACTAGCGGGGGGGCGTGGAATGAGCAGTTCTTC
TRBV18	NA	NA	TRBJ1-3	CASSPNRVDSGNTIYF	TGTGCCAGCTCACCGAACAGGGTTGACTCTGGAAACACCATATATTTT
TRBV7-3	NA	NA	TRBJ2-3	CASSLTPLFADTQYF	TGTGCCAGCAGCTTAACGCCCTTATTCGCAGATACGCAGTATTTT
TRBV27	NA	NA	TRBJ1-2	CASSLERGLGCTF	TGTGCCAGCAGTTTAGAACGAGGGCTCGGCTGCACCTTC
TRBV6-5	TRBD1	many	TRBJ2-3	CASSYSGGADTQYF	TGTGCCAGCAGTTACTCAGGGGGCGCAGATACGCAGTATTTT
TRBV18	NA	once	TRBJ2-6	CASSPLGWGAGANVLTF	TGTGCCAGCTCACCACTTGGGTGGGGAGCTGGGGCCAACGTCCTGACTTTC
TRBV25-1	NA	NA	TRBJ1-2	CASSLPEFAIGYTF	TGTGCCAGCAGTTTACCCGAATTTGCTATCGGCTACACCTTC
TRBV6-2/TRBV6-3	NA	few	TRBJ1-5	CASSYSLGHSNQPQHF	TGTGCCAGCAGTTACTCCTTAGGTCATAGCAATCAGCCCCAGCATTTT